This passage covers 15 T cell receptor beta chains from one sample sequenced in a study of cytomegalovirus exposure and HLA in healthy donors (dated by TCRdb to between 2016 and 2019). The library was built by means of the immunoSEQ multiplex PCR assay. The immuneACCESS repertoire file appears here via TCRdb, limited to in-frame rearrangements. These files lack a portion of the clones; in checked studies, under half of the deficit traces to unresolved V genes, and the cause of the others is not known. The sample records roughly 330,000 clones, roughly nine tenths of which are singletons. The ten largest make up over 1% of the sample. The sample consisted of PBMCs. The receptors were sampled from a woman in her thirties in good health and CMV-seropositive.

The chain joins TRBV29-1 to TRBJ2-3; D is uncertain. CDR1 SQVTM and CDR2 ANQGSEA come from the germline V gene. This CDR3 spans 12 amino acids. Trimming cost V 7 bases and J 6 bases, with 14 bases left between them. The CDR3 DNA reads TGCAGCGCTATGGTAGCATACGATACGCAGTATTTT. It codes for CSAMVAYDTQYF.

The V and J genes are TRBV29-1 and TRBJ2-7, with a possible D match to TRBD2 (5 bases). The V gene lost 1 base and the J gene lost 3 bases, with 13 bases spanning the gap. This CDR3 contains 14 residues. Germline CDR1 is SQVTM and CDR2 is ANQGSEA. The CDR3 loop reads CSVEVRQEVYEQYF. In DNA form, the CDR3 reads TGCAGCGTTGAAGTCAGGCAGGAGGTCTACGAGCAGTACTTC.

The chain links TRBV6-1 to TRBJ2-2; 9 bases align to TRBD1. The CDR3 runs 14 residues. V shed 6 bases and J 2 bases; nucleotides not matched to a gene: 1. Germline values: CDR1 MNHNS, CDR2 SASEGT. The CDR3 region has the DNA TGTGCCAGCAGGGGACAGGGTAACACCGGGGAGCTGTTTTTT. Translating gives CASRGQGNTGELFF.

This clone was seen once. V and J are TRBV15 and TRBJ2-7, with TRBD2 matching over 13 bases. The V segment lost 0 bases and the J segment 6 bases; nucleotides outside the gene matches: 14. CDR1 and CDR2 from the germline V gene are LNHNV and YYDKDF (reference sequence). The CDR3 loop spans 19 amino acids. The CDR3 spells CATSRELVGLAGVTGEQYF. The CDR3 nucleotides read TGTGCCACCAGCAGAGAATTAGTTGGACTAGCGGGAGTTACGGGCGAGCAGTACTTC.

J is TRBJ2-1 and V is TRBV28, with D possibly TRBD1 on 6 matching bases. Germline V CDR1 and CDR2: MDHEN, SYDVKM. This CDR3 is built from 16 residues. Trimming removed 2 bases at V and 6 bases at J, with 17 bases between. In DNA, the CDR3 is TGTGCCAGCAGTTTAGCCGGGCCCAGGGGAATCAATGAGCAGTTCTTC. Translating gives CASSLAGPRGINEQFF.

This chain connects TRBV4-1 to TRBJ1-4, with D uncertain. The CDR3 runs to 12 residues. V shed 1 base and J shed 8 bases, with 5 bases lying between them. Germline CDR1 reads MGHRA; CDR2 reads YSYEKL. In DNA, the CDR3 is TGCGCCAGCAGCCAAGGGATGGAAAAACTGTTTTTT. Its translation is CASSQGMEKLFF.

This rearrangement joins TRBV5-1 to TRBJ2-3; unclear D gene. The V and J ends lost 0 bases and 1 base respectively, with 3 bases between them. The germline V gene encodes CDR1 SGHRS and CDR2 YFSETQ. The CDR3 consists of 13 residues. The CDR3 reads CASSLGGTDTQYF. The CDR3 DNA reads as TGCGCCAGCAGCTTGGGCGGCACAGATACGCAGTATTTT.

This chain uses TRBV2 with TRBJ2-3; 7 nucleotides align to TRBD2. The CDR3 length is 17 residues. Germline V CDR1 and CDR2: SNHLY, FYNNEI. Trimming cost V 5 bases and J 2 bases; bases outside gene matches: 13. CDR3 coding DNA: TGTGCCAGCAGTAAATTAGGTCTAGCGGCGGACACAGATACGCAGTATTTT. It yields the protein CASSKLGLAADTDTQYF.

The rearrangement joins TRBV9 to TRBJ2-7; D is uncertain. This CDR3 is 14 amino acids long. Trimming took 0 bases from V and 0 from J, leaving 7 bases between them. CDR1 and CDR2 (germline): SGDLS, YYNGEE. The CDR3 DNA sequence: TGTGCCAGCAGCGTAGGAGACACCTCCTACGAGCAGTACTTC. Its protein is CASSVGDTSYEQYF.

V gene TRBV2 combines with J gene TRBJ1-5; no clear D. This CDR3 spans 13 amino acids. Germline lookup yields CDR1 SNHLY and CDR2 FYNNEI. V was trimmed by 1 base and J by 7 bases, leaving 8 bases between them. CDR3 sequence (DNA): TGTGCCAGCAGTGAAGGCAGAGACCAGCCCCAGCATTTT. Residues: CASSEGRDQPQHF.

This rearrangement joins TRBV30 to TRBJ1-1; weak D call: TRBD1 (5 bases). Per germline, CDR1 GTSNPN and CDR2 SVGIG (reference sequence). The CDR3 spans 14 residues. Trimming removed 3 bases at V and 5 bases at J, with 16 bases between. The CDR3 coding sequence is TGTGCCTGGAGGGTAGAGGGACGGTTTACTGAAGCTTTCTTT. Translation: CAWRVEGRFTEAFF.

This rearrangement joins TRBV11-2 to TRBJ2-7, with 9 bases identical to TRBD1. Per germline, CDR1 SGHAT and CDR2 FQNNGV. V was pared by 5 bases and J by 5 bases, with 7 bases of the junction left unmatched. This CDR3 is built from 14 residues. CDR3 in amino acids: CASSRQGVRHEQYF. CDR3 nucleotides: TGTGCCAGCAGCCGACAGGGGGTCCGCCACGAGCAGTACTTC.

The rearrangement uses TRBV2 and TRBJ1-4; 7 positions match TRBD1. The CDR3 extends over 13 amino acids. V lost 9 bases and J lost 5; bases outside the gene matches: 6. CDR1 is SNHLY, CDR2 FYNNEI, per germline. The CDR3 DNA reads as TGTGCCAGTAACAGGGGCGAAAATGAAAAACTGTTTTTT. It translates to CASNRGENEKLFF.

The count of this clone is one. A junction boundary mismatches the germline segment, possibly from a read error. The chain uses TRBV20-1 and TRBJ2-5; 9 bases agree with TRBD1. The CDR3 runs to 9 residues. Germline CDR1 and CDR2: DFQATT and SNEGSKA (reference sequence). The CDR3 is CSAGDRVNF. The CDR3 DNA follows: TGCAGTGCTGGGGACAGGGTAAACTTC.

V and J are TRBV20-1 and TRBJ2-7, with D possibly matching TRBD1 (5 bases). V shed 5 bases and J shed 4 bases, with 9 bases lying between them. Germline CDR1 is DFQATT and CDR2 is SNEGSKA (reference sequence). There are 11 residues in the CDR3. The CDR3 nucleotides read TGCAGTGCTCTCGACAGATACGAGCAGTACTTC. This gives the protein CSALDRYEQYF.